The entry that follows covers one TCR beta chain sequence. Its antigen is undetermined. The sample is drawn from a study of vaccination effects on CD4 cells after COVID-19. Study outcomes and limitations: Cross-reactivity with common cold coronaviruses was shown by only 1 of 255 vaccine-induced clones in healthy vaccinees.

Antigen-specific CD4+ T cells were first expanded with viral peptide pools by the ViraFEST assay and only then sequenced. Culture lasted around eleven days before CD4+ T cell isolation. Among the vaccine recipients, none had a prior SARS-CoV-2 infection, and nucleocapsid antibodies were negative. Repertoires were generated with immunoSEQ multiplex PCR, while TCRdb's copy carries only in-frame clones and drops some. The sample consists of tens of thousands of clones, approximately 70% of them appearing once. The germline V gene encodes CDR1 LNHDA and CDR2 SQIVND (reference sequence). The V end was cut by 7 bases, the J end by 5 bases, with 18 bases between. The CDR3 has 15 amino acids.

This receptor was identified in a human donor who received a COVID-19 vaccine. The sample in question was CD4+ T cells from PBMCs cultured with HCoV-OC43 spike peptides, obtained before COVID-19 vaccination. The subset here: HCoV-OC43 spike overlapping peptide pool stimulation. V and J are TRBV19 and TRBJ1-5; D might be TRBD1 (5 bases). CDR3 in DNA: TGTGCCAGTACCCCGAGGATAGGGGACTATCAGCCCCAGCATTTT. Protein: CASTPRIGDYQPQHF.